This TCR beta chain is from a study of OX40 agonist ivuxolimab in advanced cancers. Study-level information: Under the entry rules, prior anti-PD-1, anti-PD-L1 or anti-CTLA-4 therapy was allowed, and approximately 36% had some. Partial responses were recorded for three patients, including one with hepatocellular carcinoma and two with cutaneous melanoma.

Trimming stripped 5 bases from V and 2 bases from J, with 7 bases between. Germline V CDR1 and CDR2: SGHRS, YFSETQ. This CDR3 comprises 12 residues. Repertoires were generated with immunoSEQ multiplex PCR, while TCRdb's copy carries only in-frame clones and drops some. Here the sample spans tens of thousands of clones, about 92% being singletons. The receptor was derived from an adult with an advanced solid tumor such as melanoma, head and neck, liver or kidney cancer. The chain is built from TRBV5-1 and TRBJ1-1; no firm D call. The starting material was CD4+ or CD8+ T cells sorted from blood, obtained in a trial of the OX40 agonist ivuxolimab. In DNA form, the CDR3 reads TGCGCCAGCAGGATCGGAAACACTGAAGCTTTCTTT. Protein sequence: CASRIGNTEAFF.